These T cell receptor beta chains were read from a single sample in a study of blood T cell repertoires in COVID-19. Sequencing used immunoSEQ multiplex PCR; TCRdb keeps in-frame clones, though not all of them. The table includes about 200,000 clones, around 84% detected once. Sequences were obtained from PBMCs or T cells enriched from blood (not recorded which). The receptors shown here come from a man aged 35-49 years who had recovered from COVID-19. CDR3s include the opening cysteine and the closing phenylalanine or tryptophan. D genes are given only for firm matches.

d_call j_call v_call cdr3_aa cdr3_nt
. TRBJ2-7 TRBV11-2 CASSQAANEQYF TGTGCCAGCAGCCAAGCGGCGAACGAGCAGTACTTC
TRBD2 TRBJ2-3 TRBV3-1/TRBV3-2 CASSQVPPTSGRSDTQYF TGTGCCAGCAGCCAAGTCCCCCCGACTAGCGGGAGGTCGGATACGCAGTATTTT
TRBD1 TRBJ1-2 TRBV6-1 CASSEGDRGALGYTF TGTGCCAGCAGTGAAGGGGACAGGGGGGCTCTCGGCTACACCTTC
. TRBJ2-1 TRBV4-1 CASSQAYSGEQFF TGCGCCAGCAGCCAAGCGTATAGCGGTGAGCAGTTCTTC
TRBD1 TRBJ1-1 TRBV27 CASGLDRVSTEAFF TGTGCCAGCGGTCTGGACAGGGTGTCAACTGAAGCTTTCTTT
. TRBJ2-2 TRBV4-1 CASSQLPRGRVGELFF TGCGCCAGCAGCCAACTTCCCAGGGGTCGGGTCGGGGAGCTGTTTTTT
. TRBJ1-3 TRBV6-5 CASKDLINGYF TGTGCCAGCAAAGACTTAATTAACGGCTATTTT
. TRBJ1-5 TRBV6-2/TRBV6-3 CASSSGTQNQPQHF TGTGCCAGCAGCTCCGGGACACAGAATCAGCCCCAGCATTTT
TRBD1 TRBJ2-4 TRBV6-5 CATRQGAGIQYF TGTGCTACACGACAGGGGGCGGGCATTCAGTACTTC
. TRBJ1-4 TRBV15 CATSPRATGNEKLFF TGTGCCACCAGCCCCCGAGCGACAGGCAATGAAAAACTGTTTTTT
. TRBJ2-2 TRBV18 CASSRSGTPTGGELFF TGTGCCAGCTCACGATCCGGGACTCCCACCGGCGGGGAGCTGTTTTTT
TRBD1 TRBJ1-3 TRBV13 CASSLEFPYRGSGNTIYF TGTGCCAGCAGCTTAGAGTTCCCCTACAGGGGATCTGGAAACACCATATATTTT
. TRBJ1-5 TRBV7-2 CASSLFQGYNSNQPQHF TGTGCCAGCAGCTTATTCCAGGGCTACAATAGCAATCAGCCCCAGCATTTT
TRBD2 TRBJ2-7 TRBV28 CASSLYSGRLGEQYF TGTGCCAGCAGTCTGTATAGCGGGAGATTGGGAGAGCAGTACTTC
. TRBJ2-3 TRBV7-2 CASNYSPHDRESTDTQYF TGTGCCAGCAATTATAGCCCCCACGACAGAGAGAGCACAGATACGCAGTATTTT
. TRBJ2-7 TRBV6-5 CASRVGDPYEQYF TGTGCCAGCAGAGTAGGGGATCCCTACGAGCAGTACTTC
TRBD1 TRBJ2-2 TRBV30 CAWSVRDRDTGELFF TGTGCCTGGAGTGTACGGGACAGGGACACCGGGGAGCTGTTTTTT
TRBD1 TRBJ1-2 TRBV9 CASSGPGQGANGYTF TGTGCCAGCAGCGGTCCGGGACAGGGGGCGAATGGCTACACCTTC
TRBD2 TRBJ2-2 TRBV11-2 CASNRGLAGAPRGELFF TGTGCCAGCAACCGAGGACTAGCGGGAGCCCCGCGAGGGGAGCTGTTTTTT
. TRBJ1-2 TRBV14 CASSQDATGYGYTF TGTGCCAGCAGCCAAGATGCGACAGGCTATGGCTACACCTTC
TRBD1 TRBJ2-1 TRBV4-3 CASSARQGEQFF TGCGCCAGCAGCGCCCGACAGGGAGAGCAGTTCTTC
TRBD1 TRBJ1-1 TRBV4-3 CASSQDPGTGAPTEAFF TGCGCCAGCAGCCAAGACCCCGGGACAGGGGCACCCACTGAAGCTTTCTTT
TRBD2 TRBJ2-3 TRBV5-1 CASSSSGDSTDTQYF TGCGCCAGCAGCTCTAGCGGGGACAGCACAGATACGCAGTATTTT
TRBD1 TRBJ1-4 TRBV7-2 CASSLQGAREKLFF TGTGCCAGCAGCCTACAGGGGGCGAGGGAAAAACTGTTTTTT
. TRBJ1-1 TRBV2 CASTTNSGGWAEAFF TGTGCCAGCACCACAAATTCGGGAGGATGGGCTGAAGCTTTCTTT
. TRBJ2-4 TRBV7-3 CASSLEQGGGIQYF TGTGCCAGCAGCTTAGAGCAGGGGGGCGGCATTCAGTACTTC
TRBD2 TRBJ2-3 TRBV27 CASSLSIRTSGSTDTQYF TGTGCCAGCAGTTTATCCATTCGGACTAGCGGGAGTACAGATACGCAGTATTTT